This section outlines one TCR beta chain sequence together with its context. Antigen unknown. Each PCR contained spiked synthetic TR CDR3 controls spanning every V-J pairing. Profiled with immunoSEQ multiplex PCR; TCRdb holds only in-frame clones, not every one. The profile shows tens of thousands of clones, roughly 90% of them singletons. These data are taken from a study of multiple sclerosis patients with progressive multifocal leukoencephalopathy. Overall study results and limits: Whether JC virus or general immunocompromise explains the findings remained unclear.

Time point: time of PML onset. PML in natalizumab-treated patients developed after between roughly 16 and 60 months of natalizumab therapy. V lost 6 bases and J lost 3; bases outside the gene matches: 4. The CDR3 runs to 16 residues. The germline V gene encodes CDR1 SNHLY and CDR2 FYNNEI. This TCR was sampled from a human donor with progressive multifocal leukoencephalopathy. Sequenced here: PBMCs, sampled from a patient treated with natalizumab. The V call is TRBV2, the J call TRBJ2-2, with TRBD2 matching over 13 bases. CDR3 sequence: CASSLGLAGDTGELFF. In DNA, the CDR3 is TGTGCCAGCAGCCTCGGACTAGCGGGAGACACCGGGGAGCTGTTTTTT.